This TCR beta chain was retrieved from a study of neurological immune-mediated disorders. As for time point: technical triplicate 1. The starting material, 2 million PBMCs stored at -80 C, gave rise to the unsorted libraries. The CDR3 is 9 amino acids. V gave up 8 bases and J gave up 8 bases, with 5 bases separating them. CDR1 SGHRS and CDR2 YFSETQ come from the germline V gene. It was by 5'RACE with 10-nucleotide random UMIs that the cDNA was made. From 15-18 subjects, every sequencing run obtained over 160 million TCR-beta sequences. TCRdb redid the calling of the 5' RACE reads with MiXCR, one entry per CDR3 protein. This table holds approximately 36,000 distinct CDR3 sequences, around 10% found once. General study findings and limits: The greatest TCR clonal expansion occurred in HTLV-1-associated myelopathy and the least in multiple sclerosis, which fell below healthy controls.

Many counts were recorded for this clonotype. Antigen specificity is unknown. The chain joins TRBV5-1 to TRBJ1-5; D remains ambiguous. Sequenced sample: PBMCs. The receptor was derived from a man between 60 and 70 years old with HTLV-1-associated myelopathy (HAM/TSP). The CDR3, as DNA: TGCGCCAGGAGTAAGCCCCAGCATTTT. This encodes CARSKPQHF.